Here is one T cell receptor (beta chain) with its context. Its matching antigen is unknown. The junction shows a germline mismatch at one end, possibly a read error. No cell sorting was done before RNA was extracted from the tissue. This non-tumor lung sample came from over 3 cm beyond the tumor edge. The data are from a study of tumor and adjacent non-tumor tissue in lung cancer. Study overall: The cohort had roughly 11 adenocarcinoma, 2 squamous cell and 1 small cell patients. Around 4.2 million productive TCRbeta reads were obtained per sample on average. Whole-study findings and limits: Normal lung showed higher cumulative top 100 clone frequency than tumor.

TCRbeta libraries were built with three rounds of nested PCR, modified from ARM-PCR. One entry per CDR3 protein, called by TCRdb with MiXCR from the multiplex PCR reads. This sample has fewer than 90,000 distinct CDR3 sequences, with under 80% found just once. The CDR3 totals 14 residues. Per the germline V gene, CDR1 is MGHRA and CDR2 is YSYEKL. The specimen sequenced was distant non-tumor lung tissue. This TCR derives from a woman aged 50 to 65 with non-small cell lung cancer. The V gene is TRBV4-1, the J gene TRBJ2-7; perhaps TRBD1 as D (7 bases). The DNA of the CDR3 is TGCACCAGCAGCCAGCAGGGGGGCGGCTACGACCAGTACTTC. As protein: CTSSQQGGGYDQYF.